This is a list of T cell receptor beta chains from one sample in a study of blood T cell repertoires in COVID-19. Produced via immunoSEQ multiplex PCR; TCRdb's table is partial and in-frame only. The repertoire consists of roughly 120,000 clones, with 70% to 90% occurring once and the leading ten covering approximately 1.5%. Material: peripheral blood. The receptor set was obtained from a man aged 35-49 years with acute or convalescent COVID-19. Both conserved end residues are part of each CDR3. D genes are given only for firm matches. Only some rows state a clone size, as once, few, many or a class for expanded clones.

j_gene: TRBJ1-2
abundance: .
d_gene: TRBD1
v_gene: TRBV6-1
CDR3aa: CASSEGRGRAGYTF
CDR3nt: TGTGCCAGCAGTGAGGGCAGGGGGCGGGCTGGCTACACCTTC

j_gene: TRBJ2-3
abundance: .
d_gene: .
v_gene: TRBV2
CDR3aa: CASRRLTDTQYF
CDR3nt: TGTGCCAGCAGGCGTCTCACAGATACGCAGTATTTT

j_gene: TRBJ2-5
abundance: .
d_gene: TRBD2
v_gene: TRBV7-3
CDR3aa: CATAGGPQETQYF
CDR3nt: TGTGCGACTGCGGGGGGCCCCCAAGAGACCCAGTACTTC

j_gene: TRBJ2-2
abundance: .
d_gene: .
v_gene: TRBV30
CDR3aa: CAWSVPGASGTGELFF
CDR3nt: TGTGCCTGGAGTGTTCCAGGGGCTTCAGGCACCGGGGAGCTGTTTTTT

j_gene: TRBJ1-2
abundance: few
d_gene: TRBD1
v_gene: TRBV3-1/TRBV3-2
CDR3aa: CASSQDPWGTGDNYGYTF
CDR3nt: TGTGCCAGCAGCCAAGATCCTTGGGGGACAGGGGATAACTATGGCTACACCTTC

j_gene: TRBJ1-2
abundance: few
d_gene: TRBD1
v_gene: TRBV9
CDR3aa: CASSPSLGQNYGYTF
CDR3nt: TGTGCCAGCAGCCCTAGCCTGGGACAGAACTATGGCTACACCTTC

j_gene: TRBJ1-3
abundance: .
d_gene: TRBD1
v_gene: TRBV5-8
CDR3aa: CASSFGTAGNTIYF
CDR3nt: TGTGCCAGCAGCTTCGGGACAGCTGGAAACACCATATATTTT

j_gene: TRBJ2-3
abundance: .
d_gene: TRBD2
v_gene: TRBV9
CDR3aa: CASSPGLAGARDTDTQYF
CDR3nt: TGTGCCAGCAGTCCGGGCCTAGCGGGGGCCCGGGACACAGATACGCAGTATTTT

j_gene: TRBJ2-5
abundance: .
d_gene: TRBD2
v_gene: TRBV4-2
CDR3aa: CASSQGTSDRYQETQYF
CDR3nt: TGTGCCAGCAGCCAAGGGACTAGCGATAGGTACCAAGAGACCCAGTACTTC

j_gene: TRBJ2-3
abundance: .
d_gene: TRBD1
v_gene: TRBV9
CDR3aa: CASSPHQGDTDTQYF
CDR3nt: TGTGCCAGCAGCCCTCATCAGGGGGACACAGATACGCAGTATTTT

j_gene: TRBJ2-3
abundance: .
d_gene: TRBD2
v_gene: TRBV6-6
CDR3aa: CASSYSGGRATDTQYF
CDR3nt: TGTGCCAGCAGTTATAGCGGGGGGCGAGCCACAGATACGCAGTATTTT

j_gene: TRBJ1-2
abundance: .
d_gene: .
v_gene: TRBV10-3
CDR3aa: CAISDSRIGYGYTF
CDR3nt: TGTGCCATCAGTGATTCCAGAATTGGTTATGGCTACACCTTC

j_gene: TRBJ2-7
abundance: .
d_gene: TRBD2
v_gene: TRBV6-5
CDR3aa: CASSRTSGYSYEQYF
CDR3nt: TGTGCCAGCAGTAGGACTAGCGGGTACTCCTACGAGCAGTACTTC

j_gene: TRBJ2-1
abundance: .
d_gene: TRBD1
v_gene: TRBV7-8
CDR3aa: CASSPGTGNYNEQFF
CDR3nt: TGTGCCAGCAGCCCTGGGACAGGGAATTACAATGAGCAGTTCTTC

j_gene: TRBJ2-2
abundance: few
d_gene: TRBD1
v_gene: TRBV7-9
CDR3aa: CASSLGLAGGPGELFF
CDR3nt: TGTGCCAGCAGCTTAGGCCTCGCAGGGGGTCCCGGGGAGCTGTTTTTT

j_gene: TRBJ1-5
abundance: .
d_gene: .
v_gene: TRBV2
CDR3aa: CASSVGRNSNQPQHF
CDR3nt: TGTGCCAGCAGTGTCGGCAGGAATAGCAATCAGCCCCAGCATTTT

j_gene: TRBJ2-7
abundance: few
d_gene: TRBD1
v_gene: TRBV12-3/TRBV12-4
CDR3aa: CASSWTGGYEQYF
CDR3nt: TGTGCCAGCAGTTGGACAGGAGGCTACGAGCAGTACTTC

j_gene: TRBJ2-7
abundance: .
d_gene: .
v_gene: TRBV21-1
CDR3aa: CAAGTSEVHRIHEQYF
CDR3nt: TGTGCCGCAGGGACTAGCGAGGTCCACCGGATCCACGAGCAGTACTTC

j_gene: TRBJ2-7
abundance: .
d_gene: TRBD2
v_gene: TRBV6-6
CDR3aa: CASSFLAGYEQYF
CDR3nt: TGTGCCAGCAGTTTTCTAGCGGGTTACGAGCAGTACTTC

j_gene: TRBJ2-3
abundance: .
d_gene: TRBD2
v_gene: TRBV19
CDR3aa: CASSGLASSDTQYF
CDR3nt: TGTGCCAGTAGTGGACTAGCGTCTTCAGATACGCAGTATTTT

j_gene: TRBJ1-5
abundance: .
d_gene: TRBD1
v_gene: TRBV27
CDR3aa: CASSGRGSNQPQHF
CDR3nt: TGTGCCAGCAGTGGCAGGGGGAGCAATCAGCCCCAGCATTTT

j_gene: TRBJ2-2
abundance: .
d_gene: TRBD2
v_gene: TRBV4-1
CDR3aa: CASSQVFSGRAQRTGELFF
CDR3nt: TGCGCCAGCAGCCAAGTATTCAGCGGGAGGGCCCAGAGGACCGGGGAGCTGTTTTTT

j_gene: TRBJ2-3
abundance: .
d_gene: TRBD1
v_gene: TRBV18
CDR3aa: CASSPRQGAEDTQYF
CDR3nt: TGTGCCAGCTCACCTCGGCAGGGGGCTGAAGATACGCAGTATTTT

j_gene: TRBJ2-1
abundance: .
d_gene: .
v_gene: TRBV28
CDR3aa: CASSAPPREQFF
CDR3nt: TGTGCCAGCAGCGCCCCCCCGCGGGAGCAGTTCTTC

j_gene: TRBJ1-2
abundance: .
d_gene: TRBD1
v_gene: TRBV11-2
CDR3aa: CASSSGQLLNYGYTF
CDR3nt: TGTGCCAGCAGCTCGGGACAGCTATTAAACTATGGCTACACCTTC

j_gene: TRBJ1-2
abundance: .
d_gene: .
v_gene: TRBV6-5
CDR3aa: CASSYSVVLAGWGYTF
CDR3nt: TGTGCCAGCAGTTACTCGGTGGTACTCGCGGGGTGGGGATACACCTTC

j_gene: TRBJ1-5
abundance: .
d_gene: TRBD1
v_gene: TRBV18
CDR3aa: CASSPSRDRAASQPQHF
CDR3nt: TGTGCCAGCTCACCGAGTCGGGACAGGGCCGCAAGCCAGCCCCAGCATTTT

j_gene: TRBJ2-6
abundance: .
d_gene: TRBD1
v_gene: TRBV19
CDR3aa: CASSINPTGGATGANVLTF
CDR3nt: TGTGCCAGTAGCATAAATCCGACAGGGGGCGCGACTGGGGCCAACGTCCTGACTTTC

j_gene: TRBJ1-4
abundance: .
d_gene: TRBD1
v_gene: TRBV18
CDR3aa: CASSLDRVAPSSNEKLFF
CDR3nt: TGTGCCAGCTCATTGGACAGGGTGGCTCCGTCTTCTAATGAAAAACTGTTTTTT

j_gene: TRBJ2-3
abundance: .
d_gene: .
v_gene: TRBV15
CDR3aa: CATSRGVTDTQYF
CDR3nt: TGTGCCACCAGCAGAGGCGTGACAGATACGCAGTATTTT

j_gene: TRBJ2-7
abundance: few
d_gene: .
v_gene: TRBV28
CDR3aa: CASSLAGLGEQYF
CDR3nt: TGTGCCAGCAGTTTAGCGGGGCTGGGCGAGCAGTACTTC

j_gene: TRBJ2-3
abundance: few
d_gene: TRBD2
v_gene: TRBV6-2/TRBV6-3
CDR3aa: CASSPRVAGSTDTQYF
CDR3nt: TGTGCCAGCAGTCCCCGGGTAGCGGGAAGCACAGATACGCAGTATTTT

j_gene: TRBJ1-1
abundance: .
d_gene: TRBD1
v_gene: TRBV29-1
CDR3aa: CSATLQGPLGGFF
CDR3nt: TGCAGCGCCACTTTACAGGGGCCACTAGGAGGTTTCTTT

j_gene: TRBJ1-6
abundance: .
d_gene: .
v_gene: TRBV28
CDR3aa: CASSLSTSSYNSPLHF
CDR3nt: TGTGCCAGCAGTTTATCCACGAGCTCCTATAATTCACCCCTCCACTTT

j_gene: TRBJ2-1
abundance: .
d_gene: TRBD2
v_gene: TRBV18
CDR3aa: CASSPGLADNEQFF
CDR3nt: TGTGCCAGCTCACCGGGACTAGCGGACAATGAGCAGTTCTTC

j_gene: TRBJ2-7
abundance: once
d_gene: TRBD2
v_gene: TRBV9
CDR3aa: CASSVASGGFEQYF
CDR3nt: TGTGCCAGCAGCGTAGCTAGCGGGGGTTTCGAGCAGTACTTC

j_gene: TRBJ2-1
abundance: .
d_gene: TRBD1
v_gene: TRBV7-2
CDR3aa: CASRTDRGTYNEQFF
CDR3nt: TGTGCCAGCAGGACCGACAGGGGCACCTACAATGAGCAGTTCTTC

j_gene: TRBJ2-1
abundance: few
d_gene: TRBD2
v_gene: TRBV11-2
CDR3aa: CASKRGGLAPNEQFF
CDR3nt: TGTGCCAGCAAGAGGGGAGGGCTAGCCCCCAATGAGCAGTTCTTC

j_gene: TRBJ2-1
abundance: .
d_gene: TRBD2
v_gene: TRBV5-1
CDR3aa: CASSFRDYYNEQFF
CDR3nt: TGCGCCAGCAGCTTCCGGGACTACTACAATGAGCAGTTCTTC

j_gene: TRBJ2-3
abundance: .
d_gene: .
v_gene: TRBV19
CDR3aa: CASSLQGADTQYF
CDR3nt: TGTGCCAGTAGCCTACAGGGTGCAGATACGCAGTATTTT

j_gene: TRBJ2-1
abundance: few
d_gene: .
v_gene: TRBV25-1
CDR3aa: CASSESSGTRSYNEQFF
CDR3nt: TGTGCCAGCAGTGAATCTTCCGGGACTCGCTCCTACAATGAGCAGTTCTTC

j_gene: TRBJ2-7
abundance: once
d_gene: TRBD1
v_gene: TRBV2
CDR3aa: CAKGQGERYEQYF
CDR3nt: TGTGCCAAGGGACAGGGGGAGAGGTACGAGCAGTACTTC

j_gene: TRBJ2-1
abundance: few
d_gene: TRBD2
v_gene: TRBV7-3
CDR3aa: CASSWTSGGKDEQFF
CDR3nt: TGTGCCAGCAGCTGGACTAGCGGGGGTAAGGATGAGCAGTTCTTC

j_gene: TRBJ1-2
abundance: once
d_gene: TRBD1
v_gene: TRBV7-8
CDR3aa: CASSLEGGGRGYTF
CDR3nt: TGTGCCAGCAGCTTAGAAGGGGGCGGGAGGGGCTACACCTTC

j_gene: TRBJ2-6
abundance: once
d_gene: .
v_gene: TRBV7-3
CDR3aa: CASSLTYRAGANVLTF
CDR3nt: TGTGCCAGCAGCTTAACGTACAGGGCTGGGGCCAACGTCCTGACTTTC

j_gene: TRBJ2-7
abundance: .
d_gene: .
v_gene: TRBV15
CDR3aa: CATSMRREPPYEQYF
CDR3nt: TGTGCCACCAGTATGAGGAGGGAACCGCCATACGAGCAGTACTTC

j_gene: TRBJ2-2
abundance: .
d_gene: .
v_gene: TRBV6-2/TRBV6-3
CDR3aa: CASSYSADSQNTGELFF
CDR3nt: TGTGCCAGCAGTTACTCGGCTGATAGCCAGAACACCGGGGAGCTGTTTTTT

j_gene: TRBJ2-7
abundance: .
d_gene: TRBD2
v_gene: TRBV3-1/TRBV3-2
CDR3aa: CASSLRRTSGFEQYF
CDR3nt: TGTGCCAGCAGCCTGCGACGAACTAGCGGGTTCGAGCAGTACTTC

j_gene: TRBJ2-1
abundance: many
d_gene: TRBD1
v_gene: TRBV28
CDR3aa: CASYRDRVRNEQFF
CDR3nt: TGTGCCAGTTACCGGGACAGGGTCCGTAATGAGCAGTTCTTC